This T cell receptor (beta chain) was sequenced during a study of blood T cell repertoires in COVID-19 (dated by TCRdb to about 2020). Concerning the study at large: The collaborator samples originated in the United States, Italy and Spain and spanned the acute and convalescent phases of COVID-19. The material from the prospective study consisted of cDNA or gDNA derived from T cells, B-cell-depleted T cells, or PBMCs. Deeply sampled blood TCRbeta repertoires from subjects exposed to, actively infected with, or recovered from COVID-19 were included in the dataset. The repertoires were made available in a free public database intended to serve as a resource for research on the immune response to SARS-CoV-2. Samples came from the ongoing ImmuneRACE study (first 160 participants) plus 1,254 subjects from 6 global collaborators. A de-identified subject ID, COVID-19 status, age in years and sex were almost always included in the sample metadata. HLA class I and class II types, where available, came from metadata supplied by the sample provider rather than from assay-based typing.

The study at large found these results: Clinical and demographic metadata were provided uncurated, with the amount varying by source and participant.

In the prospective study, participants were roughly 18 to 100 years old, resided in about two dozen geographic areas of the United States, and were enrolled through a virtual design. In the prospective study, cohorts were assigned on the basis of participant-reported clinical history obtained from a screening survey and a study questionnaire. Mobile phlebotomists in the prospective study collected whole blood, serum and a nasopharyngeal or oropharyngeal swab from every participant. Additional blood draws and questionnaires over an approximately two-month period could optionally be provided by prospective study participants. Before DNA extraction, blood samples from the prospective study were shipped at room temperature or frozen. Turning to this clone: This receptor's antigen is unknown. Base qualities are not recorded, but no much larger clone differs from it by a single base.

The immunoSEQ Assay, a bias-controlled multiplex PCR, was used to amplify TCRbeta CDR3 regions from genomic DNA. In the original analysis: Within the assay, amplification of reference gene primers was used to estimate how many nucleated cells each sample contained. To quantify the absolute abundance of each unique TCRbeta CDR3 rearrangement, sequence reads were collapsed and filtered. For each sample, productive Simpson clonality was calculated as the square root of Simpson's diversity index across productive rearrangements. Drawn from immuneACCESS, this table holds only the in-frame rearrangements with V and J called that TCRdb kept. Clones are partly lost; checked studies trace under half to an unresolved V gene and leave the rest unexplained. V and J calls and clone size come straight from that table; D and trimming were deduced from the DNA. This sample gives 150,000 to 200,000 clones in total; about 88% of them show up just once. The ten largest make up around 1.2% of the sample.

Its CDR3 holds 17 amino acids, cysteine through phenylalanine. CDR3 DNA is the only sequence kept; it has 51 bases, read in frame from the first base. Trimming leaves V shorter by 3 bases and J shorter by 4 bases, with the junction holding 9 bases beyond the gene matches. CDR1 and CDR2, per the germline V gene (reference sequence), are LNHDA and SQIVND. Recombination joined TRBV19 with TRBJ1-2, and 12 junction bases match TRBD1. The sequence derives from a human donor with acute COVID-19. The donor label of this sample is uncertain. Specimen: PBMCs or T cells enriched from blood (not recorded which). For the CDR3, the sequence is CASSITGQGASGYGYTF. The DNA sequence is given as TGTGCCAGTAGTATTACGGGACAGGGGGCCTCGGGCTATGGCTACACCTTC.